This T cell receptor beta chain was found in a study of cytotoxic CD8 clonotypes in ibrutinib-treated CLL (dated by TCRdb to about 2021). In the study overall: The cohort was composed of roughly ten relapsed/refractory and 15 treatment-naive patients; IGHV unmutated status was identified in around 17 patients. Longitudinal samples were available for about 30% of the 86 trial participants. An average of 255,043 productive templates and tens of thousands of productive rearrangements was obtained per sample. All remission and progressive disease samples were collected while patients were still receiving ibrutinib. Cryopreserved peripheral blood mononuclear cells were obtained prior to treatment, at the time of response, and at either disease progression or sustained remission. Responses were partial in some 24 patients and complete in 2; after median approximately 69 months follow-up, roughly 15 stayed in remission and 12 progressed. Samples at response were collected after a median of around twelve months of treatment, with a range of about 6 to 40 months.

Concerning this clone: The clone's antigen remains unknown. Base qualities are missing; no much larger clone stands one base away.

Taken with the paper, the label for time point translates to: about twelve months on ibrutinib. For TCR beta library preparation, roughly 2.1 micrograms of genomic DNA were isolated from cryopreserved PBMCs. Longitudinal blood samples from CLL patients receiving ibrutinib monotherapy were subjected to high-throughput TCR beta sequencing. The patients took part in an open-label, single-center phase 2 trial of ibrutinib monotherapy. On a MiSeq, deep resolution sequencing aimed for a depth between 1 in 1 million and 1 in 200,000 T cells, with each clonotype covered 10x on average. TCR beta libraries were generated with the immunoSEQ hsTCRB Kit. The study's processing was this. ImmunoSEQ Data Assistant and ImmunoSEQ Analyzer were used for data analysis, and V, D and J genes were assigned according to IMGT definitions. Clonality, which ranges from 0 to 1, was calculated by subtracting the normalized Shannon entropy of productive rearrangement frequencies from one. Only overrepresented clonotypes making up at least 0.05% of each patient's repertoire were included in the public clonotype analysis. Repertoires from about a dozen age-matched healthy donors in immuneACCESS were used as clonality controls. Not all clones reach the TCRdb copy of this immuneACCESS table, which keeps in-frame sequences only. Checked studies attribute under half of the gap to unresolved V genes and leave the rest unexplained. That table gives V, J and clone size, and the DNA gave D and trimming. This sample gives some 200,000 clones in total; 79% of them show up just once. The ten biggest clones cover about an eighth of the sample.

Results the study describes overall, beyond this receptor: Clonality rose at ibrutinib response, remained stable during sustained remission, and dropped back toward baseline at progression. Baseline clonality exceeded that of age-matched healthy donors and correlated strongly with circulating CD8+ T-cell counts. Sustained-remission and progressing patients did not have matched sampling times, and lymph node repertoires were not examined. Public clonotypes were rare and either shrank or stayed stable during treatment, and the rise in clonality at ibrutinib response reflected expansion of private clonotypes.

The germline V gene (reference sequence) specifies MNHEY as CDR1 and SMNVEV as CDR2. Between the V and J ends, shortened by 4 bases and 4 bases respectively, the junction contains 16 bases. The CDR3 covers 15 residues, taking in both the cysteine and the phenylalanine. Only the CDR3 part of the read is kept: 45 bases, read in frame from the first base. The sample here was PBMCs, taken after 12 months of ibrutinib treatment. This receptor was taken from a human donor with chronic lymphocytic leukemia. The receptor chain draws on TRBV27 and TRBJ1-1; the D gene is not confidently resolved. The CDR3 loop reads CASSYTGMRFTEAFF. At the DNA level, the sequence is TGTGCCAGCAGTTACACCGGGATGAGGTTCACTGAAGCTTTCTTT.